This is a list of T cell receptor beta chains from one sample in a study of cytomegalovirus exposure and HLA in healthy donors. The table came from immunoSEQ multiplex PCR; TCRdb's copy has only in-frame clones and leaves some out. Seen here are 200,000 to 250,000 clones, 65% to 85% observed once, and the top ten hold under 0.85%. The sequenced material came from PBMCs. All receptors come from a boy between 2 and 10 years old in good health and CMV-seronegative. CDR3s include the opening cysteine and the closing phenylalanine or tryptophan. Fields, in order: clone size, J gene, D gene, V gene, CDR3 protein, CDR3 DNA. The D gene is left open where the match is weak. Clone size is given for some rows only: seen once, a few or many times, or a class if the clone is expanded.

-	TRBJ1-2	-	TRBV7-8	CASSLGAGAGYGYTF	TGTGCCAGCAGCTTAGGGGCGGGGGCCGGCTATGGCTACACCTTC
-	TRBJ1-2	-	TRBV11-2	CASSASYGYTF	TGTGCCAGCAGCGCCAGCTATGGCTACACCTTC
once	TRBJ2-7	-	TRBV2	CASSDVLSYEQYF	TGTGCCAGCAGTGACGTTTTATCCTACGAGCAGTACTTC
-	TRBJ2-1	-	TRBV25-1	CASSEGQKQFF	TGTGCCAGCAGTGAGGGACAAAAGCAGTTCTTC
once	TRBJ2-5	TRBD2	TRBV5-6	CASSLAYSGRARETQYF	TGTGCCAGCAGCCTCGCCTATAGCGGGAGGGCCCGAGAGACCCAGTACTTC
-	TRBJ2-3	TRBD2	TRBV7-9	CASSLVVTSGGPLTDTQYF	TGTGCCAGCAGCTTAGTGGTGACTAGCGGGGGGCCCTTGACAGATACGCAGTATTTT
-	TRBJ1-1	-	TRBV5-1	CASSLTLEGAYSEAFF	TGCGCCAGCAGCTTGACCCTGGAAGGGGCGTATTCTGAAGCTTTCTTT
once	TRBJ1-2	TRBD1	TRBV14	CASSLSWTGSSGYTF	TGTGCCAGCAGCCTTTCATGGACAGGGTCTAGTGGCTACACCTTC
few	TRBJ2-7	TRBD2	TRBV5-6	CASSFGTSGNEQYF	TGTGCCAGCAGCTTCGGGACTAGCGGAAACGAGCAGTACTTC
-	TRBJ1-2	-	TRBV2	CASTQEGAHGYTF	TGTGCCAGCACCCAAGAGGGTGCACATGGCTACACCTTC
-	TRBJ1-6	TRBD1	TRBV6-4	CASRGTGPGSPLHF	TGTGCCAGCAGGGGGACAGGGCCTGGGTCACCCCTCCACTTT
-	TRBJ1-2	-	TRBV5-4	CASSPHRDTNYGYTF	TGTGCCAGCAGCCCCCACCGGGACACTAACTATGGCTACACCTTC
-	TRBJ1-2	-	TRBV7-6	CASSFAPGEGYTF	TGTGCCAGCAGCTTCGCCCCGGGAGAAGGCTACACCTTC
-	TRBJ2-7	TRBD1	TRBV10-3	CAISGSTGGNEQYF	TGTGCCATCAGCGGCTCGACAGGGGGGAACGAGCAGTACTTC
-	TRBJ2-1	TRBD2	TRBV10-1	CASSFKLAGYNEQFF	TGCGCCAGCAGTTTTAAACTAGCGGGGTACAATGAGCAGTTCTTC
-	TRBJ2-7	-	TRBV6-6	CASSYGRTYEQYF	TGTGCCAGCAGTTACGGCAGAACCTACGAGCAGTACTTC
-	TRBJ2-3	-	TRBV5-1	CASFLEGDTDTQYF	TGCGCCAGCTTCCTCGAGGGGGACACAGATACGCAGTATTTT